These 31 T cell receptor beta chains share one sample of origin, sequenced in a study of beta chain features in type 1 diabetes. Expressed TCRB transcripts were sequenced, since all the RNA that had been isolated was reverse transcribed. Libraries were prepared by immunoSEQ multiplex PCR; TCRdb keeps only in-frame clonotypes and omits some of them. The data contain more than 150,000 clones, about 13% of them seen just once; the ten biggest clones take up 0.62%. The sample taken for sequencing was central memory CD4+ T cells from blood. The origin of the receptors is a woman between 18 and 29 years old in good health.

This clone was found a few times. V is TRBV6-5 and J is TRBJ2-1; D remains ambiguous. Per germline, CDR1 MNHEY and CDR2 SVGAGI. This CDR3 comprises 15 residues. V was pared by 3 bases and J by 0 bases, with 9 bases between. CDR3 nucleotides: TGTGCCAGCAGTTATCAACAGCTCTCCTACAATGAGCAGTTCTTC. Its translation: CASSYQQLSYNEQFF.

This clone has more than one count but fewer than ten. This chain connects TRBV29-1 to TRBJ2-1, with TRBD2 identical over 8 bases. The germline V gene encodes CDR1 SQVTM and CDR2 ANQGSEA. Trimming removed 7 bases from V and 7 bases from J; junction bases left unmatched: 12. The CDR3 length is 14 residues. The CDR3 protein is CSAEPAGGRNEQFF. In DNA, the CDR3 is TGCAGCGCTGAGCCCGCGGGGGGCAGGAATGAGCAGTTCTTC.

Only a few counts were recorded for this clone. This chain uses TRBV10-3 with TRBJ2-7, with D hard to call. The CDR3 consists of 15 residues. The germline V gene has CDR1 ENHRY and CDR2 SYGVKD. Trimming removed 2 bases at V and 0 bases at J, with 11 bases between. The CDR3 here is CAISEGKRSSYEQYF. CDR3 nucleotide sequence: TGTGCCATCAGTGAGGGCAAAAGGAGCTCCTACGAGCAGTACTTC.

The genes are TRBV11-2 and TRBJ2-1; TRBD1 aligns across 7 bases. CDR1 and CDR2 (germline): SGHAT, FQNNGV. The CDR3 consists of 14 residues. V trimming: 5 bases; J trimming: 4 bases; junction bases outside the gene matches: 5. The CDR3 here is CASSGNRGYNEQFF. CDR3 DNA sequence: TGTGCCAGCAGCGGTAACAGGGGATACAATGAGCAGTTCTTC.

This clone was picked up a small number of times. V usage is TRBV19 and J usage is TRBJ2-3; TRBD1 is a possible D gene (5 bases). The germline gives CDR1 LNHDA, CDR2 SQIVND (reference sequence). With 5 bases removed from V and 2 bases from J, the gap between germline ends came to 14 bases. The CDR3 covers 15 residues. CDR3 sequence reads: CASSGVGAITDTQYF. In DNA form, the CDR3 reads TGTGCCAGTAGTGGGGTAGGGGCTATCACAGATACGCAGTATTTT.

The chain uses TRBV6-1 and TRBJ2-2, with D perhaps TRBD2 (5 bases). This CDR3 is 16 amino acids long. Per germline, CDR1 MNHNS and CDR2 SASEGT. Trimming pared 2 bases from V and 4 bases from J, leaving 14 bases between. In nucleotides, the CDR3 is TGTGCCAGCAGTGAAACTGTGGGGAGTGGCACCGGGGAGCTGTTTTTT. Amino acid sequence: CASSETVGSGTGELFF.

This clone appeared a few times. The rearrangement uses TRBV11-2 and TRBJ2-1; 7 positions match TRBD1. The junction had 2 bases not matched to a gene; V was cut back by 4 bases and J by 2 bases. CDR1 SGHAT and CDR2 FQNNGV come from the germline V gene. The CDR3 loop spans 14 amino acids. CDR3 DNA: TGTGCCAGCAGCTCCGGACAGGCCTACAATGAGCAGTTCTTC. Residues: CASSSGQAYNEQFF.

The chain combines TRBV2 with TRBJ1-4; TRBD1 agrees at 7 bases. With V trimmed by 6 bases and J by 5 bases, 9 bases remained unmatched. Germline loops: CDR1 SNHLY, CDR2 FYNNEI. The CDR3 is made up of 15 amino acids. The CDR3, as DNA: TGTGCCAGCAGCCTAGAGGGGGCCCTCAATGAAAAACTGTTTTTT. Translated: CASSLEGALNEKLFF.

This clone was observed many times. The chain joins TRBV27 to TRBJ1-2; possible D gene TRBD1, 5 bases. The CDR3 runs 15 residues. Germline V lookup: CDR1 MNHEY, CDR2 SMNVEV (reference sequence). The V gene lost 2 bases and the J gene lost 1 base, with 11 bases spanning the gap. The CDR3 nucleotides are TGTGCCAGCAGTTTAATGCTGGGGGGTAACTATGGCTACACCTTC. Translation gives CASSLMLGGNYGYTF.

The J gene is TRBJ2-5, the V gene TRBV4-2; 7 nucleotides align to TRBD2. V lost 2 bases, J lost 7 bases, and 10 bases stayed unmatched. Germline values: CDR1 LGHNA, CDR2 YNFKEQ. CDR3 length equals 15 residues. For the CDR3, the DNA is TGTGCCAGCAGCCAAAAGCGGGATGGGCTAGGGACCCAGTACTTC. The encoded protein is CASSQKRDGLGTQYF.

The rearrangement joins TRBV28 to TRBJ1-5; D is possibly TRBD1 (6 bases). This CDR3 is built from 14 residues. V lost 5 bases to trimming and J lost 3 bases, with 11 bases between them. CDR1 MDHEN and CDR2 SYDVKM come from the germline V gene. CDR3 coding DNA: TGTGCCAGCAGTCGGGCAGGGGACAATCAGCCCCAGCATTTT. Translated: CASSRAGDNQPQHF.

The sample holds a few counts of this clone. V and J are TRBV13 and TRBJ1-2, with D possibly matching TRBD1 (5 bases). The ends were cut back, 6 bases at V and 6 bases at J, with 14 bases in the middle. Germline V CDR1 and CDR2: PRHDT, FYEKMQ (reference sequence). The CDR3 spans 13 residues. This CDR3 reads CASSGRGGDGYTF. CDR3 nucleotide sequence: TGTGCCAGCAGTGGGAGAGGAGGGGATGGCTACACCTTC.

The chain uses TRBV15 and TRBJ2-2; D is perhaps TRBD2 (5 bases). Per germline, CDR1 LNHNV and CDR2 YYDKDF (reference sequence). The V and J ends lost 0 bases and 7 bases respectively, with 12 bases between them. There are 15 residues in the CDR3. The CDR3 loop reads CATSRDTVRDGELFF. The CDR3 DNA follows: TGTGCCACCAGCAGAGATACGGTTCGGGACGGGGAGCTGTTTTTT.

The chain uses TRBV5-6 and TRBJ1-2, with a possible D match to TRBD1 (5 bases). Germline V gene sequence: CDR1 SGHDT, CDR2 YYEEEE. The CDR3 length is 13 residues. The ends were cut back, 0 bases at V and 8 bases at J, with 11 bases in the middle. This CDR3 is CASSLGGTGGYTF. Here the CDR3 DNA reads TGTGCCAGCAGCTTGGGCGGGACGGGCGGCTACACCTTC.

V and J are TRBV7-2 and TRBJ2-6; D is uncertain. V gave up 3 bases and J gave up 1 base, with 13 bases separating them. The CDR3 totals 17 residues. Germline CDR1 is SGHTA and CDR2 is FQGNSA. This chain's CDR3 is CASSLVFVRSGANVLTF. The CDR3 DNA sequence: TGTGCCAGCAGCTTGGTCTTTGTCAGGTCTGGGGCCAACGTCCTGACTTTC.

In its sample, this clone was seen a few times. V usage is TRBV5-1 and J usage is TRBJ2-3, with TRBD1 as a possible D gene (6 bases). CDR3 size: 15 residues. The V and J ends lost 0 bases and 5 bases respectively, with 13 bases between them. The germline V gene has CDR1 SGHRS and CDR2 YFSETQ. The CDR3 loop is CASSLADRSKDTQYF. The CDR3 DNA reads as TGCGCCAGCAGCTTGGCCGACAGGTCCAAAGATACGCAGTATTTT. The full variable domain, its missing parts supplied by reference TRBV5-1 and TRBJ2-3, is KAGVTQTPRYLIKTRGQQVTLSCSPISGHRSVSWYQQTPGQGLQFLFEYFSETQRNKGNFPGRFSGRQFSNSRSEMNVSTLELGDSALYLCASSLADRSKDTQYFGPGTRLTVL.

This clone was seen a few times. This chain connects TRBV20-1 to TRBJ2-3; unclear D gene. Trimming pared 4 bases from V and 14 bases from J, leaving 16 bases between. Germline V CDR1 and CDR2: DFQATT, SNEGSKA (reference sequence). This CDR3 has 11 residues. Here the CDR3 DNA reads TGCAGTGCTACCCCGGTCAGGCTCGGGTATTTT. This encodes CSATPVRLGYF.

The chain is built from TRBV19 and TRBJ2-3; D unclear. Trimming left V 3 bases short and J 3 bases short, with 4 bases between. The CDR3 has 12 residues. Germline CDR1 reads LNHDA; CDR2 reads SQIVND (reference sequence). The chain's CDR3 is CASSIKTDTQYF. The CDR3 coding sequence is TGTGCCAGTAGTATTAAAACAGATACGCAGTATTTT.

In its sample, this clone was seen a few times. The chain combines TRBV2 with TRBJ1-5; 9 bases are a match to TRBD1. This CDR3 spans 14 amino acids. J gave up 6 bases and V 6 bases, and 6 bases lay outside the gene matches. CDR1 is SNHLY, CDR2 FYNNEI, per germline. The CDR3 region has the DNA TGTGCCAGCAGAGATGACAGGGGGGGTCAGCCCCAGCATTTT. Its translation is CASRDDRGGQPQHF.

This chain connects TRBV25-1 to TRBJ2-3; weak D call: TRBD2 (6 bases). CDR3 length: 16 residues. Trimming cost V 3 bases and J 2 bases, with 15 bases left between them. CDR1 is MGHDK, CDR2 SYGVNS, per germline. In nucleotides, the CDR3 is TGTGCCAGCAGTGAGCTTAGCGGAGCTTACACAGATACGCAGTATTTT. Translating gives CASSELSGAYTDTQYF. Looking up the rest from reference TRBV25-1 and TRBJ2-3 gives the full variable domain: EADIYQTPRYLVIGTGKKITLECSQTMGHDKMYWYQQDPGMELHLIHYSYGVNSTEKGDLSSESTVSRIRTEHFPLTLESARPSHTSQYLCASSELSGAYTDTQYFGPGTRLTVL.

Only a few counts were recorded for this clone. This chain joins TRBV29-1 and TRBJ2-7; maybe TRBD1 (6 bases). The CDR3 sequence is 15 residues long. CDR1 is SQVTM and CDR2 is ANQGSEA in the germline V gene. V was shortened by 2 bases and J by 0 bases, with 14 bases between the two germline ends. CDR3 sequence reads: CSVEPPQGLSYEQYF. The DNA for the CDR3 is TGCAGCGTTGAACCCCCCCAGGGGCTCTCCTACGAGCAGTACTTC.

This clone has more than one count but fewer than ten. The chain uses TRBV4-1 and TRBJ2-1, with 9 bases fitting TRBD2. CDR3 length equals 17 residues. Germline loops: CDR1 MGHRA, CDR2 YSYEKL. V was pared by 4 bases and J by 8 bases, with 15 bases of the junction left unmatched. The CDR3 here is CASSPGGGREGRYEQFF. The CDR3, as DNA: TGCGCCAGCAGCCCCGGCGGGGGGCGGGAGGGCCGCTATGAGCAGTTCTTC.

CDR3 nucleotide sequence: TGTGCCAGCATAGGCTATTCGGGGTCCGGGGAGCTGTTTTTT. Translating gives CASIGYSGSGELFF. The rearrangement links TRBV2 to TRBJ2-2; D might be TRBD2 (5 bases). Germline V gives CDR1 SNHLY, CDR2 FYNNEI. CDR3 length equals 14 residues. V lost 7 bases, J lost 6 bases, and 15 bases lay in between. The whole variable domain, remainder taken from reference TRBV2 and TRBJ2-2, is EPEVTQTPSHQVTQMGQEVILRCVPISNHLYFYWYRQILGQKVEFLVSFYNNEISEKSEIFDDQFSVERPDGSNFTLKIRSTKLEDSAMYFCASIGYSGSGELFFGEGSRLTVL.

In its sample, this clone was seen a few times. The CDR3 sequence: CASSFDRANEQFF. The CDR3, as DNA: TGTGCCAGCAGCTTTGACAGGGCCAATGAGCAGTTCTTC. The chain uses TRBV7-3 and TRBJ2-1, with TRBD1 matching over 7 bases. This CDR3 region has 13 residues. Germline CDR1 and CDR2: SGHTA and FQGTGA. The V and J ends lost 3 bases and 6 bases, in that order; junction bases with no gene match: 2. Full variable domain (rest looked up from reference TRBV7-3 and TRBJ2-1): GAGVSQTPSNKVTEKGKYVELRCDPISGHTALYWYRQSLGQGPEFLIYFQGTGAADDSGLPNDRFFAVRPEGSVSTLKIQRTERGDSAVYLCASSFDRANEQFFGPGTRLTVL.

DNA of the CDR3: TGTGCCAGCAGCACGAAATCGGGACACGGTGGCGAGCAGTACTTC. Encoded protein: CASSTKSGHGGEQYF. V is TRBV7-9 and J is TRBJ2-7; D may be TRBD1 (6 bases). This CDR3 has 15 amino acids. Germline values: CDR1 SEHNR, CDR2 FQNEAQ (reference sequence). V was shortened by 5 bases and J by 6 bases, with 20 bases between the two germline ends.

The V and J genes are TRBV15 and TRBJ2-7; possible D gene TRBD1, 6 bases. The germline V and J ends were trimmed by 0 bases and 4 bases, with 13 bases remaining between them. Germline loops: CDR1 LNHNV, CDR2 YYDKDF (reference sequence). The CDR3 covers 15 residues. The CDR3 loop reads CATSRDQGSRYEQYF. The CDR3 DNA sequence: TGTGCCACCAGCAGAGATCAGGGGAGTAGGTACGAGCAGTACTTC.

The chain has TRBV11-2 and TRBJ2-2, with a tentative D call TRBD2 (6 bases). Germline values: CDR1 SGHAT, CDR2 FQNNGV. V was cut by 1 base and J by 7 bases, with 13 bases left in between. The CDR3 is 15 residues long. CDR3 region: CASSLGLAGIGELFF. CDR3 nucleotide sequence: TGTGCCAGCAGCTTAGGCCTCGCGGGAATCGGGGAGCTGTTTTTT.

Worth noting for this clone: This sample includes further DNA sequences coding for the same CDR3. For the CDR3, the DNA is TGTGCCAGCAGTTTAACGGGGGGCGGGACTGAAGCTTTCTTT. This gives the protein CASSLTGGGTEAFF. The chain recombines TRBV27 with TRBJ1-1; D might be TRBD1 (6 bases). The length of the CDR3 is 14 residues. Germline CDR1 is MNHEY and CDR2 is SMNVEV (reference sequence). Trimming took 2 bases from V and 5 from J, leaving 12 bases between them.

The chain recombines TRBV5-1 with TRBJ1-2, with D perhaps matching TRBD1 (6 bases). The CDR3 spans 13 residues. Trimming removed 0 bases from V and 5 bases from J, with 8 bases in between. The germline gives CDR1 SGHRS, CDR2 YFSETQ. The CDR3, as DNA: TGCGCCAGCAGCTTGGAACAGGGATATGGCTACACCTTC. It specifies CASSLEQGYGYTF.

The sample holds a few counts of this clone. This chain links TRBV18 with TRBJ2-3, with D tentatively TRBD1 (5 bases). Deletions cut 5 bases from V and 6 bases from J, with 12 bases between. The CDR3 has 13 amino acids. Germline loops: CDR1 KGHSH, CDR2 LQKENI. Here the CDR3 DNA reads TGTGCCAGCTCATCGACAGATTTGGATACGCAGTATTTT. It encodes CASSSTDLDTQYF.

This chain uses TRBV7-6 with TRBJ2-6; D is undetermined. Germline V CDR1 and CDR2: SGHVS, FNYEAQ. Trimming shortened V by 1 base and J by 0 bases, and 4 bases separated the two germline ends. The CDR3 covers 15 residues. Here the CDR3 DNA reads TGTGCCAGCAGCTTAGAGAGCTCTGGGGCCAACGTCCTGACTTTC. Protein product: CASSLESSGANVLTF.